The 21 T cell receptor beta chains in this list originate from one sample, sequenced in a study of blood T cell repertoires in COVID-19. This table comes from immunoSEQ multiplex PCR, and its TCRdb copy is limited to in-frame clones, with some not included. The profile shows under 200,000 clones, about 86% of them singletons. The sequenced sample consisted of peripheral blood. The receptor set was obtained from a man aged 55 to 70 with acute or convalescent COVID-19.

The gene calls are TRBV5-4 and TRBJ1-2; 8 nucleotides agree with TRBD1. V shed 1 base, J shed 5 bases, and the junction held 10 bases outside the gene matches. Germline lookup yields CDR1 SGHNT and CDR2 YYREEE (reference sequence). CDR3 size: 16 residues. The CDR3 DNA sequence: TGTGCCAGCAGCTTGCCCGGACAGGGAGTAGGGTATGGCTACACCTTC. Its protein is CASSLPGQGVGYGYTF.

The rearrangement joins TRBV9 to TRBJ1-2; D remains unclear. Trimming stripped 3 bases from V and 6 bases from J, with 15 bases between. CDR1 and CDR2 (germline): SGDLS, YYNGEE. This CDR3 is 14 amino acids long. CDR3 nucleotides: TGTGCCAGCAGCGACTTAATTAACAGCAATGGCTACACCTTC. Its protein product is CASSDLINSNGYTF.

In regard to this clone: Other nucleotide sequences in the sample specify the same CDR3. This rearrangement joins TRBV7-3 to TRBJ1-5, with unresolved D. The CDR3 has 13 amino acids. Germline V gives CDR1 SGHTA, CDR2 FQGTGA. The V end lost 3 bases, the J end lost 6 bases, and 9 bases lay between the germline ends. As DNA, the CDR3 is TGTGCCAGCAGCTTGGGCGTGGGTCAGCCCCAGCATTTT. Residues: CASSLGVGQPQHF.

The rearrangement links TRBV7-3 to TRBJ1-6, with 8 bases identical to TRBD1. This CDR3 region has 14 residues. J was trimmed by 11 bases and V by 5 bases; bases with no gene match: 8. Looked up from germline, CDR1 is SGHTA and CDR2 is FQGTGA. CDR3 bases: TGTGCCAGCAGCCTGACAGGGGCTGGAGCACCCCTCCACTTT. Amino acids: CASSLTGAGAPLHF.

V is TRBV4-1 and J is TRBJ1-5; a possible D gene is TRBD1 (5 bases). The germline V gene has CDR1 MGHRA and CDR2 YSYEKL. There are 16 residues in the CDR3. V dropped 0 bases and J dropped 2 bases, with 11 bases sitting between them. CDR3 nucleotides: TGCGCCAGCAGCCAAGATAAGGGGCCAGGCAATCAGCCCCAGCATTTT. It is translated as CASSQDKGPGNQPQHF.

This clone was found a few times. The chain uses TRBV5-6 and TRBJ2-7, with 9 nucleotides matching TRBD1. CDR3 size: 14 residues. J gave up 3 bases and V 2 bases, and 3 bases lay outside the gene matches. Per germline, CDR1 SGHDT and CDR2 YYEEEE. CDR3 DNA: TGTGCCAGCAGCTTCCTGACAGGGGGCTACGAGCAGTACTTC. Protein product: CASSFLTGGYEQYF. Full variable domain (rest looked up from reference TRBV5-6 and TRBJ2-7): DAGVTQSPTHLIKTRGQQVTLRCSPKSGHDTVSWYQQALGQGPQFIFQYYEEEERQRGNFPDRFSGHQFPNYSSELNVNALLLGDSALYLCASSFLTGGYEQYFGPGTRLTVT.

DNA of the CDR3: TGCGCCAGCAGCCAAGGTGGGGGGGCCACCTATGGCTACACCTTC. This translates into CASSQGGGATYGYTF. The V gene is TRBV4-1, the J gene TRBJ1-2, with a possible D match to TRBD1 (6 bases). This CDR3 contains 15 residues. CDR1 is MGHRA and CDR2 is YSYEKL in the germline V gene. Trimming pared 1 base from V and 4 bases from J, leaving 13 bases between.

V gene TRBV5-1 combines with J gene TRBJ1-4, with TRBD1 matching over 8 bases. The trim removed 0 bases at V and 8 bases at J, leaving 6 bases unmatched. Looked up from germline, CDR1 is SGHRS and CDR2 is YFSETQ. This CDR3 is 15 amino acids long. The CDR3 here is CASSLDDRGREKLFF. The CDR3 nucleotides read TGCGCCAGCAGCTTGGATGACAGGGGTCGGGAAAAACTGTTTTTT. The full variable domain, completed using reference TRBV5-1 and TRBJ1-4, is KAGVTQTPRYLIKTRGQQVTLSCSPISGHRSVSWYQQTPGQGLQFLFEYFSETQRNKGNFPGRFSGRQFSNSRSEMNVSTLELGDSALYLCASSLDDRGREKLFFGSGTQLSVL.

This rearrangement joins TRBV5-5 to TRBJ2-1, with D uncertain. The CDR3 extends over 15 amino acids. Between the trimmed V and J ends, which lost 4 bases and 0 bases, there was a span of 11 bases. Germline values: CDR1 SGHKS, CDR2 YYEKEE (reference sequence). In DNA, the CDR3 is TGTGCCAGCAGCACGTCGGGTATCTCCTACAATGAGCAGTTCTTC. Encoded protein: CASSTSGISYNEQFF.

The CDR3 DNA reads TGTGTCTGCGCGTTTCTCGCGAACACCGGGGAGCTGTTTTTT. It encodes CVCAFLANTGELFF. The genes are TRBV10-3 and TRBJ2-2; no reliable D call. Germline loops: CDR1 ENHRY, CDR2 SYGVKD. This CDR3 is 14 amino acids long.

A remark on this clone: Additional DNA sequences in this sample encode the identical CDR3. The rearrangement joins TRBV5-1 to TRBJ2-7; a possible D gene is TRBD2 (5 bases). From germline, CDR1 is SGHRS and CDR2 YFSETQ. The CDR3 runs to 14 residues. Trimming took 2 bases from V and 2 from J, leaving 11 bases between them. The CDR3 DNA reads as TGCGCCAGCAGCTTTGAGGGCGGTCCCTACGAGCAGTACTTC. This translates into CASSFEGGPYEQYF.

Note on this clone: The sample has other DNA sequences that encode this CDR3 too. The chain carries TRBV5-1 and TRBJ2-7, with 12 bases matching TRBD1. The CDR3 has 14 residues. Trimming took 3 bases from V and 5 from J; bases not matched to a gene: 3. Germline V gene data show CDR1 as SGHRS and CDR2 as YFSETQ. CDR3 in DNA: TGCGCCAGCAGCTCGGGACAGGGGGCCCACGAGCAGTACTTC. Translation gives CASSSGQGAHEQYF.

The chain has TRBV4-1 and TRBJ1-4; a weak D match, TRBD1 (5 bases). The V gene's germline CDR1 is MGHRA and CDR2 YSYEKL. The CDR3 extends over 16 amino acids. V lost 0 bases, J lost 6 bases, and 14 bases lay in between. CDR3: CASSQDWGRRDEKLFF. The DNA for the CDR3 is TGCGCCAGCAGCCAAGATTGGGGGAGGAGGGATGAAAAACTGTTTTTT.

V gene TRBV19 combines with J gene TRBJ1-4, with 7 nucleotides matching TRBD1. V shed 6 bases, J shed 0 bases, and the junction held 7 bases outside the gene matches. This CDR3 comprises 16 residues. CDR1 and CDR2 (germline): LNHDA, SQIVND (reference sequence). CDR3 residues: CASRPRGKTTNEKLFF. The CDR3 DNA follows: TGTGCCAGTAGACCCAGGGGGAAAACAACTAATGAAAAACTGTTTTTT.

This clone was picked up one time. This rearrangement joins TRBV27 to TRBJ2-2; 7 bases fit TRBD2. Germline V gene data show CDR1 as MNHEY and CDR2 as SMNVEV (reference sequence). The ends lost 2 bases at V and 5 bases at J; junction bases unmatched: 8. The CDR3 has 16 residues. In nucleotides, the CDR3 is TGTGCCAGCAGTTTAACGCCTAGCGGTAAAACCGGGGAGCTGTTTTTT. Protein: CASSLTPSGKTGELFF.

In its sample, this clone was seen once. The chain's CDR3 is CASSRTAWEAFF. The CDR3 DNA reads as TGTGCCAGCAGCAGGACAGCTTGGGAAGCTTTCTTT. The genes are TRBV9 and TRBJ1-1; D perhaps matches TRBD1 (6 bases). This CDR3 is 12 amino acids long. V lost 4 bases to trimming and J lost 8 bases, with 12 bases between them. Germline V gene lookup returns CDR1 SGDLS and CDR2 YYNGEE.

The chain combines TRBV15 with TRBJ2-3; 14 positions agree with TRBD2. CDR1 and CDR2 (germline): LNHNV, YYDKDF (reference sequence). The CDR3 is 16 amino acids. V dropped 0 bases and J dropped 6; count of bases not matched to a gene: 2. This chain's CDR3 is CATSRDRTSGGDTQYF. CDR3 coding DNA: TGTGCCACCAGCAGAGATCGGACTAGCGGGGGGGATACGCAGTATTTT.

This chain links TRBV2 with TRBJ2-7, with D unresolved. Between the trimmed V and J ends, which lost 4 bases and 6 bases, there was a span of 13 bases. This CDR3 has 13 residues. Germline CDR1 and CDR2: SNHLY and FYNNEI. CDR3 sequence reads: CASSADITAEQYF. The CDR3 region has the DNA TGTGCCAGCAGTGCAGACATAACAGCCGAGCAGTACTTC.

CDR3 sequence reads: CASSSDTGQGRFISYEQYF. DNA for the CDR3: TGCGCCAGCAGCTCCGACACGGGACAGGGGCGTTTTATTTCCTACGAGCAGTACTTC. This chain links TRBV5-1 with TRBJ2-7; TRBD1 aligns across 10 bases. Germline V lookup: CDR1 SGHRS, CDR2 YFSETQ. This CDR3 spans 19 amino acids. The V segment lost 3 bases and the J segment 1 base; nucleotides outside the gene matches: 16.

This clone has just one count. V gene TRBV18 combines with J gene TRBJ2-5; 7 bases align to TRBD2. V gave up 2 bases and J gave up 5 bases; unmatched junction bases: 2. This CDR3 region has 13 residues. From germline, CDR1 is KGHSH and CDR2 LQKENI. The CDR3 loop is CASSPSGGETQYF. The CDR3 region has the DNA TGTGCCAGCTCACCATCCGGGGGGGAGACCCAGTACTTC.

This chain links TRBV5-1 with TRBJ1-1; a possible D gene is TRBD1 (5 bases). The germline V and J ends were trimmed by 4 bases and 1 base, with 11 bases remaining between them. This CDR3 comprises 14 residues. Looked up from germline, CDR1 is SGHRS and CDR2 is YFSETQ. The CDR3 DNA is TGCGCCAGCAGCCGACGGACAAGGAACACTGAAGCTTTCTTT. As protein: CASSRRTRNTEAFF.